This TCR beta chain was identified during a study of blood T cell repertoires in COVID-19. Whole-study context: From the United States, Italy and Spain came samples of acute and convalescent COVID-19. In each case, the material was cDNA or gDNA derived from T cells, B-cell-depleted T cells, or PBMCs.

Those who participated ranged in age from roughly 18 to 89 years and resided in approximately 26 US areas. Per the original data handling: For nucleated cells, counts were estimated from reference gene primer amplification. The repertoire was sequenced with immunoSEQ multiplex PCR; TCRdb's copy has only in-frame clones and lacks some. V, J and clone size are those of that table, while D and trimming were read from the DNA. The sample includes fewer than 500,000 clones, about 90% of them seen just once. The origin of this receptor is a woman under 30 with acute COVID-19. The sequenced sample was PBMCs or T cells enriched from blood (not recorded which).

CDR3 residues: CASSVGQGKTGELFF. CDR3 DNA: TGCGCCAGCAGCGTGGGACAGGGAAAAACCGGGGAGCTGTTTTTT. The V and J genes are TRBV5-1 and TRBJ2-2; 9 nucleotides line up with TRBD1. V shed 4 bases, J shed 5 bases, and the junction held 6 bases outside the gene matches. Germline lookup yields CDR1 SGHRS and CDR2 YFSETQ. The length of the CDR3 is 15 residues.